These 13 T cell receptor beta chains share one sample of origin, sequenced in a study of CD8+ T cells in alopecia areata. cDNA prepared by RNA extraction and subsequent reverse transcription served as the template for sequencing. Clones were read by immunoSEQ multiplex PCR, and TCRdb kept only the in-frame ones, dropping some. The table has about 200,000 clones, more than 30% seen once. Sample treatment: oral pan-JAK inhibitor, 5-10 mg twice daily. This specimen consisted of CD4+ T cells sorted from blood, obtained at approximately week 30, from a patient treated with tofacitinib. The receptors originated from a human donor with alopecia areata.

The chain uses TRBV28 and TRBJ1-2; tentative D call: TRBD1 (5 bases). Trimming stripped 4 bases from V and 4 bases from J, with 13 bases between. The germline CDR1 and CDR2 sequences are MDHEN and SYDVKM. The CDR3 runs to 14 residues. Here the CDR3 DNA reads TGTGCCAGCAGTTCATCTCCAGGGAGCTATGGCTACACCTTC. Its translation is CASSSSPGSYGYTF.

The rearrangement joins TRBV5-1 to TRBJ2-3; D gene uncertain. The ends were cut back, 0 bases at V and 8 bases at J, with 13 bases in the middle. The CDR3 has 14 amino acids. CDR1 is SGHRS, CDR2 YFSETQ, per germline. CDR3 sequence: CASSLVTEISTQYF. CDR3 bases: TGCGCCAGCAGCTTGGTGACGGAGATAAGTACGCAGTATTTT.

This clone was seen more than once but under ten times. The CDR3 loop reads CSVEDDNYEQYF. CDR3 coding DNA: TGCAGCGTTGAAGATGACAACTACGAGCAGTACTTC. The V and J genes are TRBV29-1 and TRBJ2-7; no firm D call. The V end lost 0 bases, the J end lost 3 bases, and 6 bases lay between the germline ends. Germline CDR1 is SQVTM and CDR2 is ANQGSEA. CDR3 length: 12 amino acids.

Here the CDR3 reads CASSQEGSGYSYNEQFF. The DNA of the CDR3 is TGCGCCAGCAGCCAAGAAGGTAGCGGGTACTCCTACAATGAGCAGTTCTTC. The chain recombines TRBV4-1 with TRBJ2-1; 7 nucleotides align to TRBD2. Germline values: CDR1 MGHRA, CDR2 YSYEKL. CDR3 length equals 17 residues. Trimming cost V 0 bases and J 0 bases; bases outside gene matches: 5.

This clone showed up just a few times. The chain joins TRBV2 to TRBJ2-3; D perhaps matches TRBD1 (6 bases). Germline V gives CDR1 SNHLY, CDR2 FYNNEI. CDR3 size: 13 residues. V was shortened by 8 bases and J by 3 bases, with 12 bases between the two germline ends. The CDR3 protein is CASSGEWTDTQYF. The CDR3 DNA reads TGTGCCAGCTCAGGGGAGTGGACAGATACGCAGTATTTT.

This clone was seen a few times. The chain has TRBV30 and TRBJ1-5; unclear D gene. Trimming removed 0 bases at V and 0 bases at J, with 6 bases between. The CDR3 runs to 14 residues. Germline V gene lookup returns CDR1 GTSNPN and CDR2 SVGIG (reference sequence). The CDR3 region has the DNA TGTGCCTGGAGTGTCATCAATAGCAATCAGCCCCAGCATTTT. Protein: CAWSVINSNQPQHF.

This chain links TRBV30 with TRBJ1-2; D is unclear. The CDR3 sequence is 13 residues long. The V end was cut by 3 bases, the J end by 4 bases, with 12 bases between. Germline-derived CDR1 and CDR2 are GTSNPN and SVGIG (reference sequence). The CDR3 coding sequence is TGTGCCTGGAGAGTAGCGGCGTCCTATGGCTACACCTTC. It specifies CAWRVAASYGYTF.

The V gene is TRBV20-1, the J gene TRBJ1-2; unclear D gene. V was trimmed by 3 bases and J by 8 bases, leaving 4 bases between them. Germline CDR1 is DFQATT and CDR2 is SNEGSKA (reference sequence). CDR3 length: 9 residues. The CDR3 region is CSARPGYTF. The CDR3 bases are TGCAGTGCTAGGCCCGGCTACACCTTC.

The chain recombines TRBV29-1 with TRBJ2-3, with D perhaps matching TRBD1 (6 bases). CDR3 length equals 12 residues. The germline V and J ends were trimmed by 6 bases and 2 bases, with 9 bases remaining between them. The V gene's germline CDR1 is SQVTM and CDR2 ANQGSEA. This CDR3 reads CSVRDNTDTQYF. As DNA, the CDR3 is TGCAGCGTGAGGGACAACACAGATACGCAGTATTTT.

This rearrangement joins TRBV25-1 to TRBJ2-5; tentatively, D is TRBD1 (7 bases). The CDR3 loop spans 15 amino acids. Germline V CDR1 and CDR2: MGHDK, SYGVNS. The germline V and J ends were trimmed by 3 bases and 2 bases, with 13 bases remaining between them. Here the CDR3 DNA reads TGTGCCAGCAGTGACAGGGGGGTCCCTCAAGAGACCCAGTACTTC. Translation gives CASSDRGVPQETQYF. Full variable domain (outside the CDR3, taken from reference TRBV25-1 and TRBJ2-5): EADIYQTPRYLVIGTGKKITLECSQTMGHDKMYWYQQDPGMELHLIHYSYGVNSTEKGDLSSESTVSRIRTEHFPLTLESARPSHTSQYLCASSDRGVPQETQYFGPGTRLLVL.

The chain joins TRBV5-6 to TRBJ2-6; 7 positions agree with TRBD1. CDR3 length: 19 residues. The J segment lost 2 bases and the V segment lost 0 bases, leaving 11 bases of the junction unmatched. The germline gives CDR1 SGHDT, CDR2 YYEEEE. The CDR3 spells CASSLENRGLRTGANVLTF. CDR3 sequence (DNA): TGTGCCAGCAGCTTGGAAAACAGGGGTCTAAGGACTGGGGCCAACGTCCTGACTTTC.

The DNA of the CDR3 is TGTGCCAGCAGCCCTAGGCGGGGGATGGACACTGAAGCTTTCTTT. It specifies CASSPRRGMDTEAFF. The chain couples TRBV7-8 to TRBJ1-1; D might be TRBD1 (5 bases). Per the germline V gene, CDR1 is SGHVS and CDR2 is FQNEAQ. The CDR3 runs to 15 residues. V dropped 5 bases and J dropped 3 bases, with 16 bases sitting between them. Full variable domain (rest looked up from reference TRBV7-8 and TRBJ1-1): GAGVSQSPRYKVAKRGQDVALRCDPISGHVSLFWYQQALGQGPEFLTYFQNEAQLDKSGLPSDRFFAERPEGSVSTLKIQRTQQEDSAVYLCASSPRRGMDTEAFFGQGTRLTVV.

This chain joins TRBV7-9 and TRBJ2-3, with 9 bases identical to TRBD1. The germline CDR1 and CDR2 sequences are SEHNR and FQNEAQ (reference sequence). V lost 5 bases to trimming and J lost 2 bases; unmatched junction nucleotides: 11. The CDR3 spans 17 residues. The CDR3, as DNA: TGTGCCAGCAGCCCGTCCCCGGGACAGGGCCCCACAGATACGCAGTATTTT. It yields the protein CASSPSPGQGPTDTQYF.